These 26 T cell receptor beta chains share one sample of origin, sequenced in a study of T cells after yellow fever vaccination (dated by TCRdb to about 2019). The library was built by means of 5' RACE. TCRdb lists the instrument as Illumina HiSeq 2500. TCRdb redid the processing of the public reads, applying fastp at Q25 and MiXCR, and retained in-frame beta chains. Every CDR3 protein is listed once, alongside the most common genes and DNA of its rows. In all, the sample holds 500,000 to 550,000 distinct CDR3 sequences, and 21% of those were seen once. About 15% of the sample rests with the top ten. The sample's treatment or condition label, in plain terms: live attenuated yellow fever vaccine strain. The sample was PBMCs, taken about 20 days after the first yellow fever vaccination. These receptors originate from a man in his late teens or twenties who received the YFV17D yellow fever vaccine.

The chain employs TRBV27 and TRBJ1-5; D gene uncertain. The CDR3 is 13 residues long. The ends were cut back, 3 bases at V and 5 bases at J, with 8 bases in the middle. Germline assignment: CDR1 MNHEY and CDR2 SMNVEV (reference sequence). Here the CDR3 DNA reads TGTGCCAGCAGTTTCCAGACCGATCAGCCCCAGCATTTT. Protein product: CASSFQTDQPQHF.

Here the CDR3 reads CSYRQGVAYEQYV. CDR3 in DNA: TGCAGCTACAGACAGGGAGTCGCCTACGAGCAGTACGTC. This chain connects TRBV29-1 to TRBJ2-7; 7 positions agree with TRBD1. The ends lost 8 bases at V and 2 bases at J; junction bases unmatched: 9. Germline V gene sequence: CDR1 SQVTM, CDR2 ANQGSEA. There are 13 residues in the CDR3.

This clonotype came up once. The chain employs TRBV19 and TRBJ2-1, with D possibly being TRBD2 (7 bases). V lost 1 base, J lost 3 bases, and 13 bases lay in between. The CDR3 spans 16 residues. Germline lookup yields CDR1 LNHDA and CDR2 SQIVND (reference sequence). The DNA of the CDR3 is TGTGCCAGTAGTATAGTTGGCGGGGGCTACTACAATGAGCAGTTCTTC. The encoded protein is CASSIVGGGYYNEQFF.

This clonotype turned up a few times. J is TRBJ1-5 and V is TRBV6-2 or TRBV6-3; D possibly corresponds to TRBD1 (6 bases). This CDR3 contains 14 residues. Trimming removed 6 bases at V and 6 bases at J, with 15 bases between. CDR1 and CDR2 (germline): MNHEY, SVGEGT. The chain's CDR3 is CASSTRGGGQPQHF. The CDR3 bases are TGTGCCAGCAGCACCAGGGGAGGAGGTCAGCCCCAGCATTTT.

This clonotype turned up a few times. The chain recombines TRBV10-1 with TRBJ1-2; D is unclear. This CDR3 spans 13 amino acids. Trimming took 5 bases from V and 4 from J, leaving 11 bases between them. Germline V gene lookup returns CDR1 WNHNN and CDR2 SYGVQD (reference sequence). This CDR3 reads CASSTDPLYGYTF. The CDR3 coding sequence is TGCGCCAGCAGTACCGATCCCCTCTATGGCTACACCTTC.

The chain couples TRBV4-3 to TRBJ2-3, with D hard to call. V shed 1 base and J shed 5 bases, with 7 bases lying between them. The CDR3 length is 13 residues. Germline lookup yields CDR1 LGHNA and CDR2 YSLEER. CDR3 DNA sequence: TGCGCCAGCAGCCAAGGGTCATTAGATACGCAGTATTTT. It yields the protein CASSQGSLDTQYF.

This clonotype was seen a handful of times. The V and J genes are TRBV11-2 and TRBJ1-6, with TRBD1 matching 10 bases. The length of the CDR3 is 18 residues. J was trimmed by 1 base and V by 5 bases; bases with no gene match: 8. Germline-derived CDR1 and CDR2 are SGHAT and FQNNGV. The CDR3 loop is CASSPTGQGGSYNSPLHF. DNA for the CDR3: TGTGCCAGCAGCCCCACCGGACAGGGGGGGTCCTATAATTCACCCCTCCACTTT.

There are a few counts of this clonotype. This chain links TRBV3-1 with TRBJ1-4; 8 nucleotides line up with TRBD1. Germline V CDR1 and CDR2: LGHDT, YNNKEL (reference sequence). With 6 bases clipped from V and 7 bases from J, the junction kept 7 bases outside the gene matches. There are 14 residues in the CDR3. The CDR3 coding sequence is TGTGCCAGCAGTCAGACAGGGGTACTTGAAAAACTGTTTTTT. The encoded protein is CASSQTGVLEKLFF.

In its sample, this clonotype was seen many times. Here the CDR3 reads CSARAYNEQFF. In DNA, the CDR3 is TGCAGCGCGCGTGCCTACAATGAGCAGTTCTTC. The chain employs TRBV29-1 and TRBJ2-1, with D unresolved. V dropped 7 bases and J dropped 2 bases, with 6 bases sitting between them. The CDR3 is made up of 11 amino acids. The germline V gene has CDR1 SQVTM and CDR2 ANQGSEA.

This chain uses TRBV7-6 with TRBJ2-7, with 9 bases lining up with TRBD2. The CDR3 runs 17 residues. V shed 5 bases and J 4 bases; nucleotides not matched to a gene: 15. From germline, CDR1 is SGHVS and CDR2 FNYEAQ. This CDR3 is CASSLRGGSGGYYEQYF. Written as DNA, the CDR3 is TGTGCCAGCAGCCTCCGCGGGGGTAGCGGGGGATATTACGAGCAGTACTTC.

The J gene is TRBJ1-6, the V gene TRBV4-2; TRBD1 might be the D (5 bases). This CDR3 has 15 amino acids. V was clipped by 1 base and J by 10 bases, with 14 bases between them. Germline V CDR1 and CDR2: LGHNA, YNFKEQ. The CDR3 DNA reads TGTGCCAGCAGCCAAGGGGGGGGGGTCAACTCACCCCTCCACTTT. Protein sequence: CASSQGGGVNSPLHF.

The CDR3 region is CASSSSQGARYNEQFF. CDR3 nucleotide sequence: TGTGCCAGCAGCTCATCGCAGGGGGCGCGTTACAATGAGCAGTTCTTC. J is TRBJ2-1 and V is TRBV7-9, with 8 bases lining up with TRBD1. From germline, CDR1 is SEHNR and CDR2 FQNEAQ (reference sequence). V was clipped by 4 bases and J by 4 bases; unmatched bases: 9. This CDR3 spans 16 amino acids.

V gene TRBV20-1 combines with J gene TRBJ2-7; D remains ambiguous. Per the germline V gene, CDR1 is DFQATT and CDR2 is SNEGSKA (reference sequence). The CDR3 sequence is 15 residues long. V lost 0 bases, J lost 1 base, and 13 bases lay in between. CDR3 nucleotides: TGCAGTGCTAGAGATCCTAAGGTAGGGTCCTACGAGCAGTACGTC. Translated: CSARDPKVGSYEQYV.

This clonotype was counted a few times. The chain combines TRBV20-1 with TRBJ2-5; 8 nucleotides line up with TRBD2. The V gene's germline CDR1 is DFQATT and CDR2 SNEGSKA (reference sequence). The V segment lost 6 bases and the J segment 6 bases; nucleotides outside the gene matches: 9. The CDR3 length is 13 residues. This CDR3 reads CSAAGTSMKTQYF. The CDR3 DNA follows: TGCAGTGCGGCCGGGACTAGTATGAAGACCCAGTACTTC.

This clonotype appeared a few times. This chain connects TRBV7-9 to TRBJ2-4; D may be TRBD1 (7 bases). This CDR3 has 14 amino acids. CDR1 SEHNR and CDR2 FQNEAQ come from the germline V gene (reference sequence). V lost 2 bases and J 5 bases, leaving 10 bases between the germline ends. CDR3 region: CASSLQGGQNIQYF. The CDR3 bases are TGTGCCAGCAGCTTACAGGGGGGCCAAAACATTCAGTACTTC.

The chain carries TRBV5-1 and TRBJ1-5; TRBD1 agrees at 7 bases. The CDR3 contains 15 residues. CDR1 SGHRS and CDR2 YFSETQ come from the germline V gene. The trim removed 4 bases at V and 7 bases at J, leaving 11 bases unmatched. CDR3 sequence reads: CASSVGTQQGQPQHF. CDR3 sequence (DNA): TGCGCCAGCAGCGTCGGGACGCAACAGGGGCAGCCCCAGCATTTT.

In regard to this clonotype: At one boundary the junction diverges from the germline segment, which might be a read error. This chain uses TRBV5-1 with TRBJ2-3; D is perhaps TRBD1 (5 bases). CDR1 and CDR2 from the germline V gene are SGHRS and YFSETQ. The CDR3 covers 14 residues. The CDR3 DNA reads TGCGCCAGCAGCCAACTCTCGGACACAGATACGAAGTATTTT. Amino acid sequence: CASSQLSDTDTKYF.

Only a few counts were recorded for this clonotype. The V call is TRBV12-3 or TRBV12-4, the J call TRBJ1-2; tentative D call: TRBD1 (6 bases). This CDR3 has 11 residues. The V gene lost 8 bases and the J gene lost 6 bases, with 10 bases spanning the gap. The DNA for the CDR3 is TGTGCCAGCGAGGGGGTGAATGGCTACACCTTC. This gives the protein CASEGVNGYTF.

The CDR3 region is CASSWTTQETQYF. The CDR3 DNA is TGCGCCAGCAGCTGGACCACTCAAGAGACCCAGTACTTC. The J gene is TRBJ2-5, the V gene TRBV5-1; D unclear. Germline V lookup: CDR1 SGHRS, CDR2 YFSETQ. The V and J ends lost 3 bases and 2 bases respectively, with 8 bases between them. The CDR3 totals 13 residues.

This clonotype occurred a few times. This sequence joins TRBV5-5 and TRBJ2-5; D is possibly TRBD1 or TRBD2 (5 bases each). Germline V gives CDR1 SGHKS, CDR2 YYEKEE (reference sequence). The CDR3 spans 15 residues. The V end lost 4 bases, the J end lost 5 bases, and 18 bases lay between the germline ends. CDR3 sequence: CASSGKPQGEETQYF. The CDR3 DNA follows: TGTGCCAGCAGCGGCAAACCGCAGGGAGAGGAGACCCAGTACTTC.

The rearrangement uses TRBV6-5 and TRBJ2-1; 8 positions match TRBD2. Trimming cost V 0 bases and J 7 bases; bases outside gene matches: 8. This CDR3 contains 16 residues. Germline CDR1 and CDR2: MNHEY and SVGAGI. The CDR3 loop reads CASSYSYGGAVNEQFF. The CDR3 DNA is TGTGCCAGCAGTTACTCGTACGGGGGGGCCGTGAATGAGCAGTTCTTC.

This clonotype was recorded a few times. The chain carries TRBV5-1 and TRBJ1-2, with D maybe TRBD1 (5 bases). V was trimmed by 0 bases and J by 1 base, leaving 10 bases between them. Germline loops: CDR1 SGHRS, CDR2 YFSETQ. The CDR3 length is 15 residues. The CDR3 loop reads CASSLGRDLNYGYTF. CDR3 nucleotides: TGCGCCAGCAGCTTGGGCAGGGACCTTAACTATGGCTACACCTTC.

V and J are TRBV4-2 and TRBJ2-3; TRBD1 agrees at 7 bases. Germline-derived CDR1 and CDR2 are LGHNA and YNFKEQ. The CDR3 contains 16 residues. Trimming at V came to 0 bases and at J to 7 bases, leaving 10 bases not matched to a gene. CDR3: CASSQDTGEIRNTQYF. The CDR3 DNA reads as TGTGCCAGCAGCCAAGATACAGGGGAAATCCGTAATACGCAGTATTTT.

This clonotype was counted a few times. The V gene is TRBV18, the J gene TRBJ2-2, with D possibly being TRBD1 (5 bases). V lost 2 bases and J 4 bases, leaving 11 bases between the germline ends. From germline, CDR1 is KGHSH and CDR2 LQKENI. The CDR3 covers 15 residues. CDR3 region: CASSPSQRGTGELFF. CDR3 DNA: TGTGCCAGCTCACCATCCCAAAGGGGCACCGGGGAGCTGTTTTTT.

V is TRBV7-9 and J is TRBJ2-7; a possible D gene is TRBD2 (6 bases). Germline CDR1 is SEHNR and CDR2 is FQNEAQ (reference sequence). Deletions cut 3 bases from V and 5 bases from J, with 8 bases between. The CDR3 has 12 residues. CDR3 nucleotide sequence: TGTGCCAGCAGCTTTGCGGGGAACGAGCAGTACGTC. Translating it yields CASSFAGNEQYV.

The CDR3, as DNA: TGTGCCAGCAGCTTTTCAGGGGAAAGAGAGCAGTACGTC. Translation gives CASSFSGEREQYV. V gene TRBV5-5 combines with J gene TRBJ2-7, with D maybe TRBD1 (6 bases). V was pared by 2 bases and J by 7 bases, with 13 bases between. Germline CDR1 SGHKS, CDR2 YYEKEE (reference sequence). This CDR3 has 13 residues.